The 3 T cell receptor beta chains presented below share a single source sample, sequenced in a study of OX40 agonist ivuxolimab in advanced cancers. Using immunoSEQ multiplex PCR, the repertoire was profiled, and TCRdb retains in-frame clones only, with some absent. The data contain around 72,000 clones, roughly 88% of them singletons. Sequencing was performed on CD4+ or CD8+ T cells sorted from blood, taken in a trial of the OX40 agonist ivuxolimab. The receptors were sampled from an adult with an advanced solid tumor such as melanoma, head and neck, liver or kidney cancer.

The CDR3 loop is CASSLGGQASNYGYTF. CDR3 sequence (DNA): TGTGCCAGCAGCTTGGGTGGACAGGCCTCTAACTATGGCTACACCTTC. The chain combines TRBV5-4 with TRBJ1-2; 7 positions match TRBD1. The CDR3 consists of 16 residues. The germline gives CDR1 SGHNT, CDR2 YYREEE (reference sequence). The junction had 5 bases not matched to a gene; V was cut back by 0 bases and J by 0 bases.

The chain is built from TRBV29-1 and TRBJ2-3; D assignment may be TRBD1 or TRBD2 (6 bases each). The V end lost 3 bases, the J end lost 4 bases, and 11 bases lay between the germline ends. The length of the CDR3 is 13 residues. In germline, CDR1 is SQVTM, CDR2 ANQGSEA. CDR3 sequence (DNA): TGCAGCGTTGACCGGGGGCAGGCAGATACGCAGTATTTT. Translated, it gives CSVDRGQADTQYF.

The V and J genes are TRBV21-1 and TRBJ1-2; the D call in the table, TRBD1, was not verified against the DNA. TRBV21-1 is reported as a pseudogene. The CDR3 length is 13 residues. This chain's CDR3 is CASSPGADYGYTF. CDR3 DNA: TGTGCCAGCAGCCCAGGGGCAGACTATGGCTACACCTTC.